This T cell receptor beta chain was sequenced in a study of cytomegalovirus exposure and HLA in healthy donors. This clone was counted between two and nine times. It was with 60 Vbeta and 13 Jbeta primers that the PCR ran. Clones were read by immunoSEQ multiplex PCR, and TCRdb kept only the in-frame ones, dropping some. Altogether almost 200,000 clones are present, roughly 85% being singletons, with the ten largest covering nearly 4.5%. Germline CDR1 SEHNR, CDR2 FQNEAQ (reference sequence). V lost 5 bases to trimming and J lost 6 bases, with 20 bases between them. The CDR3 loop spans 16 amino acids. This chain connects TRBV7-9 to TRBJ1-5; D may be TRBD1 (6 bases). The sequence derives from a woman aged 25 to 39 in good health and CMV-seropositive. Sequencing used PBMCs. CDR3 amino acids: CASSLGAQGGFQPQHF. Written as DNA, the CDR3 is TGTGCCAGCAGCCTTGGGGCACAGGGTGGATTTCAGCCCCAGCATTTT.